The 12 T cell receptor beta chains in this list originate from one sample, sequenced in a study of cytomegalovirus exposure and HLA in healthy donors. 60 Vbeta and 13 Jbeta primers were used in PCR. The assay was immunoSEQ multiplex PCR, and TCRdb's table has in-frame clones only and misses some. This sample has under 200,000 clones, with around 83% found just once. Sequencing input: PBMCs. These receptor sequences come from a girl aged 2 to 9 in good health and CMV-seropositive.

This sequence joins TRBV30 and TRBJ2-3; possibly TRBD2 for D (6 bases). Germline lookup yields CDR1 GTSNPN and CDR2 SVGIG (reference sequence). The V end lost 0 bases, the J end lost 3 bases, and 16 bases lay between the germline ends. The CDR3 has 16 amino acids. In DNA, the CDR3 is TGTGCCTGGAGTGTCAAGAGTGGGAGGATTACAGATACGCAGTATTTT. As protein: CAWSVKSGRITDTQYF.

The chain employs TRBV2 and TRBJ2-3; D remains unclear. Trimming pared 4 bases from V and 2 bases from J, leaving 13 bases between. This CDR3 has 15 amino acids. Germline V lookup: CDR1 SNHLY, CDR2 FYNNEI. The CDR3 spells CASSVVWAPTDTQYF. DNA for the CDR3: TGTGCCAGCAGTGTGGTTTGGGCTCCCACAGATACGCAGTATTTT.

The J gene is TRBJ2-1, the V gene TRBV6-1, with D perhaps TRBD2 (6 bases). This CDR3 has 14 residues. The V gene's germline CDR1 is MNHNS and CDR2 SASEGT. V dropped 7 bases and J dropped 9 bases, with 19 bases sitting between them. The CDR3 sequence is CASTRSTPRGEQFF. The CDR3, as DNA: TGTGCCAGCACACGATCAACACCGCGGGGTGAGCAGTTCTTC.

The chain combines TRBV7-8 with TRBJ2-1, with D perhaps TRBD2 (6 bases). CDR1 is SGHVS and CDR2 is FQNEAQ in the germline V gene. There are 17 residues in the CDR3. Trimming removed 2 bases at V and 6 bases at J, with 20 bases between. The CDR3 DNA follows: TGTGCCAGCAGCTTACTAGGGCGACTAGTCGACGGCAATGAGCAGTTCTTC. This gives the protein CASSLLGRLVDGNEQFF.

CDR3 nucleotide sequence: TGTGCCAGCTCACCATTGACAGGGGGCGGATCTGGGGCCAACGTCCTGACTTTC. Protein: CASSPLTGGGSGANVLTF. The J gene is TRBJ2-6, the V gene TRBV18; TRBD1 matches at 10 bases. CDR3 length: 18 residues. Per germline, CDR1 KGHSH and CDR2 LQKENI. With V trimmed by 2 bases and J by 1 base, 5 bases remained unmatched.

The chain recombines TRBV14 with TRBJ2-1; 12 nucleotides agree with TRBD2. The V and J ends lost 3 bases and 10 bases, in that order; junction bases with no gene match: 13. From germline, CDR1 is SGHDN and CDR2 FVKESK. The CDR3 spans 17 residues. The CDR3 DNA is TGTGCCAGCAGCCACCTCGGTCTAGCGGGAGGGCCTTTCGAGCAGTTCTTC. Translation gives CASSHLGLAGGPFEQFF.

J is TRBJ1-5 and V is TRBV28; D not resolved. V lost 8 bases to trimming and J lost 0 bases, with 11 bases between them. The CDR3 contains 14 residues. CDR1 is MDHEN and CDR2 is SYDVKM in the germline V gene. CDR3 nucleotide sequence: TGTGCCAGCGCCTCCCAGGATAGCAATCAGCCCCAGCATTTT. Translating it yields CASASQDSNQPQHF.

The CDR3 DNA is TGTGCCAGCAGTTGGGGGGACAATCAGCCCCAGCATTTT. The encoded protein is CASSWGDNQPQHF. This chain connects TRBV28 to TRBJ1-5, with D possibly being TRBD1 (5 bases). The length of the CDR3 is 13 residues. Germline V CDR1 and CDR2: MDHEN, SYDVKM. V was cut by 4 bases and J by 3 bases, with 7 bases left in between.

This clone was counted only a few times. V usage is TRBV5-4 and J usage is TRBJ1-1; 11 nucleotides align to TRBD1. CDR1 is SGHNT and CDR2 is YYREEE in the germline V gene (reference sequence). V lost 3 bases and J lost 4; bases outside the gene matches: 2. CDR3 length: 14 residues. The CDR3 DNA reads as TGTGCCAGCAGCTCCGGGACAGGGGGCACTGAAGCTTTCTTT. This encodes CASSSGTGGTEAFF.

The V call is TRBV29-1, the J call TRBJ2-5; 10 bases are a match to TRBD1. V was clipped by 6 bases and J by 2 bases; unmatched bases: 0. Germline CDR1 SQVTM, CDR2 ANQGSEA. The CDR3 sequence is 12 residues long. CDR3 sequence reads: CSVDRGQETQYF. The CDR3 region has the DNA TGCAGCGTGGACAGGGGGCAAGAGACCCAGTACTTC. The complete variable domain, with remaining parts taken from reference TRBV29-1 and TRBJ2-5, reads SAVISQKPSRDICQRGTSLTIQCQVDSQVTMMFWYRQQPGQSLTLIATANQGSEATYESGFVIDKFPISRPNLTFSTLTVSNMSPEDSSIYLCSVDRGQETQYFGPGTRLLVL.

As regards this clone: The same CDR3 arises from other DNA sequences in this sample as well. The CDR3 coding sequence is TGTGCCAGCAGCGTGGGGGCTGTAACCTACGAGCAGTACTTC. It specifies CASSVGAVTYEQYF. J is TRBJ2-7 and V is TRBV9; possibly TRBD1 for D (6 bases). This CDR3 is built from 14 residues. Germline CDR1 is SGDLS and CDR2 is YYNGEE. Trimming removed 2 bases at V and 2 bases at J, with 11 bases between.

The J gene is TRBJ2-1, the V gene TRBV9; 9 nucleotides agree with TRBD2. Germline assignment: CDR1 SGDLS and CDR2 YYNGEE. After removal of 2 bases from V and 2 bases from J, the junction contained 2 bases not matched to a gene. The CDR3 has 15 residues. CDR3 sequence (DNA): TGTGCCAGCAGCGTGACTAGCGGCACCTACAATGAGCAGTTCTTC. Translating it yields CASSVTSGTYNEQFF.